The present T cell receptor (beta chain) was sequenced within a study of post-analysis software for immune sequencing data. V was cut by 0 bases and J by 4 bases, with 8 bases left in between. The CDR3 contains 13 residues. Germline V lookup: CDR1 DFQATT, CDR2 SNEGSKA (reference sequence). General study points: Multiple sclerosis patients showed significantly lower normalized Chao1 diversity than controls did. Co-batched samples clustered tightly together by F measure. Controls had lower frequencies than patients of four or five TRBV segments, which included TRBV5-6, TRBV5-1 and TRBV20-1.

The TCR beta cDNA libraries carried unique molecular identifiers. TCRdb independently ran MiXCR on the PCR reads; one entry per CDR3 protein. The sample lists roughly 600,000 distinct CDR3 sequences, 44% occurring once. This clonotype came up a few times. Its specificity is not known. The clonotype was recovered from a girl aged 10 to 17 with multiple sclerosis. The sequenced material came from blood. The chain carries TRBV20-1 and TRBJ2-3, with no clear D. For the CDR3, the DNA is TGCAGTGCTAGAGATAGGCCCCCAGATACGCAGTATTTT. This codes for CSARDRPPDTQYF.